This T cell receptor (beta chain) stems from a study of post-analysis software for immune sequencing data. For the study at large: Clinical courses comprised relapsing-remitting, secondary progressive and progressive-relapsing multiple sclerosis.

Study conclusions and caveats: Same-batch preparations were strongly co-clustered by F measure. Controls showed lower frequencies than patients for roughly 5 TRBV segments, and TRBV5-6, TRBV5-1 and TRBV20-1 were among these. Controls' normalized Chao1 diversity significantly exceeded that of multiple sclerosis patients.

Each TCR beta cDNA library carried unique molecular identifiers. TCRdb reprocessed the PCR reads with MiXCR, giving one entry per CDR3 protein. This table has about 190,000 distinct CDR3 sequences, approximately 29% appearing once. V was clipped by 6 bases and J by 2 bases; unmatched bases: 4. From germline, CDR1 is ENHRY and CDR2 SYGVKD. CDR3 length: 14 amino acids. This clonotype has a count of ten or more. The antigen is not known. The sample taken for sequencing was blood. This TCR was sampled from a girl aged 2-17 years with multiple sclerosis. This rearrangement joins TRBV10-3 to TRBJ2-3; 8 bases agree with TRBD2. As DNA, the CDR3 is TGTGCCATCAGCGGGGGGGGCTCCACAGATACGCAGTATTTT. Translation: CAISGGGSTDTQYF.